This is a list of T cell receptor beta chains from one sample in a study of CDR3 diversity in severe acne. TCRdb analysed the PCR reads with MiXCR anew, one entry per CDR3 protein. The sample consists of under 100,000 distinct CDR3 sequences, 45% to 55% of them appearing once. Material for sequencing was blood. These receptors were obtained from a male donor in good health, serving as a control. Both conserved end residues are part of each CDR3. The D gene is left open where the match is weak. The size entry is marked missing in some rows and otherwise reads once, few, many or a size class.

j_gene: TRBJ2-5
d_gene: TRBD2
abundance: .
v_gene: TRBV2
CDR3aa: CASRPGLAGGRYQETQYF
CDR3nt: TGTGCCAGCAGGCCGGGACTAGCGGGCGGGAGGTATCAGGAGACCCAGTACTTC

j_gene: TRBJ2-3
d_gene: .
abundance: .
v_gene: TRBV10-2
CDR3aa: CASRERGRTDTQYF
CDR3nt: TGCGCCAGCAGAGAACGAGGGCGTACAGATACGCAGTATTTT

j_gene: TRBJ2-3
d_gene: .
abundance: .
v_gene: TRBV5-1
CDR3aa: CASRQDLGQGADTRYF
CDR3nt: TGCGCCAGCAGGCAAGATCTGGGGCAGGGCGCAGATACGCGGTATTTT

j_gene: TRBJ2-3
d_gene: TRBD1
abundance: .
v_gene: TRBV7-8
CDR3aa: CASSLAGQGPDTQYF
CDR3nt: TGTGCCAGCAGCTTAGCGGGACAGGGGCCAGATACGCAGTATTTT

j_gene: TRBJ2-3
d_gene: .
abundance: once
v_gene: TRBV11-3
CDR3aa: CASSKATATDTQYF
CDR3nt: TGTGCCAGCAGCAAGGCGACGGCCACAGATACGCAGTATTTT

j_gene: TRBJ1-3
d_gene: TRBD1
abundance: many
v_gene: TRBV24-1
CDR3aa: CATSGDSGNTIYF
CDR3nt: TGTGCCACCAGTGGGGACAGCGGAAACACCATATATTTT

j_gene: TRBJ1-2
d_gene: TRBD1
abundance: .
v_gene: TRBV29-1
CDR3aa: CSVDSGTGNNGYTF
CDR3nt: TGCAGCGTTGATTCCGGGACAGGGAACAATGGCTACACCTTC

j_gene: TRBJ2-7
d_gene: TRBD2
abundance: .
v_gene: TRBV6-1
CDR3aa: CATGFGTSGRAKYEQYF
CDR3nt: TGTGCCACAGGATTCGGGACTAGCGGGAGGGCAAAGTACGAGCAGTACTTC

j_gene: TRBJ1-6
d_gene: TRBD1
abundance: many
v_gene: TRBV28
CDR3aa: CASSPNDRVSSPLHF
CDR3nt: TGTGCCAGCAGCCCCAACGACAGGGTTAGTTCACCCCTCCACTTT

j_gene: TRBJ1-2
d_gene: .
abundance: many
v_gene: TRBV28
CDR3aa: CASSLHTNYGYTF
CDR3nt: TGTGCCAGCAGTTTACACACTAACTATGGCTACACCTTC

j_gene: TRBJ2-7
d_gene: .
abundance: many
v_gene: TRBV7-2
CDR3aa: CASSNLKGVSYEQYF
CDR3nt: TGTGCCAGCAGCAATCTTAAGGGTGTCTCCTACGAGCAGTACTTC

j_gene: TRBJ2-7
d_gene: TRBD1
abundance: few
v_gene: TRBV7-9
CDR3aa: CASSETSKGGQGSYEQYF
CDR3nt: TGTGCCAGCAGCGAAACCTCCAAGGGGGGACAGGGCTCCTACGAGCAGTACTTC

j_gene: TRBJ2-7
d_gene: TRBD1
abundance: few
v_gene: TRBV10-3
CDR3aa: CAISESTGWSEQYF
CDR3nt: TGTGCCATCAGTGAGTCGACAGGGTGGTCCGAGCAGTACTTC

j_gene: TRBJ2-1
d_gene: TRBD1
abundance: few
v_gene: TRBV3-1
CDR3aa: CASSQGIGTGSREQFF
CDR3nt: TGTGCCAGCAGCCAAGGGATAGGGACAGGGTCGAGGGAGCAGTTCTTC

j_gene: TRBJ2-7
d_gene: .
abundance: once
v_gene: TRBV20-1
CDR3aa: CSADAPGAGVSYEQYF
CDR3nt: TGCAGTGCTGATGCCCCGGGGGCGGGAGTCTCCTACGAGCAGTACTTC

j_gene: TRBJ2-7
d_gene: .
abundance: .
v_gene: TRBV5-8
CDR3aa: CASSSLRRGREQYF
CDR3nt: TGTGCCAGCAGCTCTCTCAGGAGGGGCCGAGAGCAGTACTTC

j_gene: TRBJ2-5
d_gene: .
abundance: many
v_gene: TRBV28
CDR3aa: CASSLTVPGVGDQETQYF
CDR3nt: TGTGCCAGCAGTTTAACCGTCCCGGGTGTAGGGGACCAAGAGACCCAGTACTTC

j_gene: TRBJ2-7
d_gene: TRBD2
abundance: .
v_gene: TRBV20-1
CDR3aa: CSALWTSEERQDEQYF
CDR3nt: TGCAGTGCTTTATGGACTAGCGAGGAGAGGCAGGACGAGCAGTACTTC

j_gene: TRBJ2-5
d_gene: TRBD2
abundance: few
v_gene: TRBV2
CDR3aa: CASRRSGRRETQYF
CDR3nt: TGTGCCAGCAGGAGAAGCGGGAGGAGGGAGACCCAGTACTTC

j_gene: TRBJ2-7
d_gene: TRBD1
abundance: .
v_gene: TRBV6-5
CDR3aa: CASSYSGTGYEQYF
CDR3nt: TGTGCCAGCAGTTACTCGGGGACAGGGTACGAGCAGTACTTC

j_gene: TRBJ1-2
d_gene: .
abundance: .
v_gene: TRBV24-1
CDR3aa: CATQIRKSASDGYTF
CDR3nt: TGTGCCACCCAGATACGAAAGTCCGCTAGTGATGGCTACACCTTC

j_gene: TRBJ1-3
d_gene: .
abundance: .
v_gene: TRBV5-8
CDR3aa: CASSLDSLSHFYPGNTIYF
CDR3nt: TGTGCCAGCAGCCTCGACAGTCTAAGCCATTTCTATCCTGGAAACACCATATATTTT

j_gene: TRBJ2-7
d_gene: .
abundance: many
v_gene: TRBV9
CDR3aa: CASSPQQTSTEQYF
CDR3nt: TGTGCCAGCAGCCCCCAACAGACTAGTACCGAGCAGTACTTC

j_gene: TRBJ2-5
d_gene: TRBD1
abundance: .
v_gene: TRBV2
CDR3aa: CASTGQGIETQYF
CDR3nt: TGTGCCAGCACTGGACAGGGGATTGAGACCCAGTACTTC

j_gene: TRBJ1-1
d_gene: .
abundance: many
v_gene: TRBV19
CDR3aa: CASSIVSVGTEAFF
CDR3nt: TGTGCCAGTAGTATAGTATCGGTGGGCACTGAAGCTTTCTTT

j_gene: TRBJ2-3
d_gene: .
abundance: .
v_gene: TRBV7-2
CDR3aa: CASTIRDTQYF
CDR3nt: TGTGCCAGCACCATCAGGGATACGCAGTATTTT

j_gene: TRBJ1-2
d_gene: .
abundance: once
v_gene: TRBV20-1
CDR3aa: CSVDLPGGSGYTF
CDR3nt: TGCAGTGTGGACCTACCTGGAGGCTCGGGCTACACCTTC

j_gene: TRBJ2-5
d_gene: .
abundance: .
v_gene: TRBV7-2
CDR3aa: CASSLARGWETQYF
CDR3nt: TGTGCCAGCAGCTTAGCGAGGGGTTGGGAGACCCAGTACTTC

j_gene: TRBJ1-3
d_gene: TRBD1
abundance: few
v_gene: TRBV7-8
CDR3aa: CASSGGQGNTIYF
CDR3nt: TGTGCCAGCAGCGGGGGACAGGGAAACACCATATATTTT

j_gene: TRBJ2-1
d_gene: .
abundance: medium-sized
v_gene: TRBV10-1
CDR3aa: CASSDDNEQFF
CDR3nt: TGCGCCAGCAGTGATGACAATGAGCAGTTCTTC

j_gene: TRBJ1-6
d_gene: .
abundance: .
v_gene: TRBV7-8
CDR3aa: CASSPREAGVSPPHF
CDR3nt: TGCGCCAGCAGCCCAAGGGAGGCAGGGGTTTCACCCCCCCACTTT

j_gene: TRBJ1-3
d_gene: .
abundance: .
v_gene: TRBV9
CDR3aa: CASSNGFSGNTMYF
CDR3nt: TGTGCCAGCAGCAACGGGTTCTCTGGAAACACCATGTATTTT

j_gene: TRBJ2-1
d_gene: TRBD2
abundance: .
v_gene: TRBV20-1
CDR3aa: CSASGRLSYNEQFF
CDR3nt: TGCAGTGCCAGCGGGAGGCTCTCCTACAATGAGCAGTTCTTC

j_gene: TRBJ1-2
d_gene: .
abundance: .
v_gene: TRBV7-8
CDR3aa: CASSHQEGESTNYGYTF
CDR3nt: TGTGCCAGCAGCCACCAGGAGGGAGAGAGCACTAACTATGGCTACACCTTC

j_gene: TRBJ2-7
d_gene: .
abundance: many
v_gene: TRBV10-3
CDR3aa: CAISESGTNYEQYF
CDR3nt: TGTGCCATCAGTGAAAGTGGGACGAATTACGAGCAGTACTTC

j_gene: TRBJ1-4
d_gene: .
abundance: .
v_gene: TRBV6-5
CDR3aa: CASSAGQWNEKLFF
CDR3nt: TGTGCCAGCAGTGCCGGACAGTGGAATGAAAAACTGTTTTTT

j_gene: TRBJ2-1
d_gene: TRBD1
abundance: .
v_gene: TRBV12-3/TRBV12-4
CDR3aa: CASSLEDRGHEQFF
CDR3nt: TGTGCCAGCAGTTTAGAGGACAGGGGCCATGAGCAGTTCTTC

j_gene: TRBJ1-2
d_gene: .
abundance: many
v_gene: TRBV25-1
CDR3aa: CASSELGALYGYTF
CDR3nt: TGTGCCAGCAGTGAACTGGGGGCTCTCTATGGCTACACCTTC

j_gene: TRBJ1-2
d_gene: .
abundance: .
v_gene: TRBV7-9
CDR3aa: CASSRARGDYGYTF
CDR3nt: TGTGCCAGCAGCCGAGCCAGGGGAGACTATGGCTACACCTTC

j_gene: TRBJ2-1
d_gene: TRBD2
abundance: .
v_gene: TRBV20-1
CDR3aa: CSATGLAGGPADEQFF
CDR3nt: TGCAGTGCTACAGGACTAGCGGGAGGGCCGGCGGATGAGCAGTTCTTC

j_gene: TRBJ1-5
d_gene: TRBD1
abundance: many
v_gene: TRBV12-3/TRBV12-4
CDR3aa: CASSFGDRGEAQPQHF
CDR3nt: TGTGCCAGCAGTTTTGGGGACAGGGGGGAGGCTCAGCCCCAGCATTTT

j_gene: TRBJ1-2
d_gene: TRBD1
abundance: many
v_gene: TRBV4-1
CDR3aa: CASSQVTTGVRYGYTF
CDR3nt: TGCGCCAGCAGCCAAGTTACGACAGGGGTCCGCTATGGCTACACCTTC

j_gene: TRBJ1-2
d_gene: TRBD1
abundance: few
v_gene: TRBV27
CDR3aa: CASTRKGDSLYGYTF
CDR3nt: TGTGCCAGCACCCGCAAAGGGGACAGCCTTTATGGCTACACCTTC

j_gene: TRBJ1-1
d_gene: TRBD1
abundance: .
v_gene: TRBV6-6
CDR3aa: CASSKGQAAFF
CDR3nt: TGTGCCAGCAGTAAGGGACAGGCGGCTTTCTTT

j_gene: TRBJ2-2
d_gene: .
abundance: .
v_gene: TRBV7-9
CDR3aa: CASNGDTGELFF
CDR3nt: TGTGCCAGCAACGGGGACACCGGGGAGCTGTTTTTT

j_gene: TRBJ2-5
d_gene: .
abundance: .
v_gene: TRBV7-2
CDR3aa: CASSRAPETQYF
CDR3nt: TGTGCCAGCAGCCGGGCCCCAGAGACCCAGTACTTC

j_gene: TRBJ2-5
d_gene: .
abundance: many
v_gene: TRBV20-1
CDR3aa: CSANRADMWEEETQYF
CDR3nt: TGCAGTGCGAACCGAGCGGACATGTGGGAGGAAGAGACCCAGTACTTC

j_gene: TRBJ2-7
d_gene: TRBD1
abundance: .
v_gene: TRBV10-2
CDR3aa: CASAGQGGHEQYF
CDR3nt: TGCGCCAGCGCGGGACAGGGGGGCCACGAGCAGTACTTC

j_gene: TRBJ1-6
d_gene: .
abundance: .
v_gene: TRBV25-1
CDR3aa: CASGANLVDSPLHF
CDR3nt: TGTGCCAGCGGCGCCAATCTTGTGGATTCACCCCTCCACTTT

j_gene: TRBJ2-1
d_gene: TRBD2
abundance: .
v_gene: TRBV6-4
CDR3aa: CASSDGLAGDDNEQFF
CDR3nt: TGTGCCAGCAGTGACGGGCTAGCGGGTGACGACAATGAGCAGTTCTTC

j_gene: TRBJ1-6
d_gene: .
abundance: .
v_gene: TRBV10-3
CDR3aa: CAISEMGGENSPLHF
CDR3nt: TGTGCCATCAGTGAGATGGGAGGGGAGAATTCACCCCTCCACTTT

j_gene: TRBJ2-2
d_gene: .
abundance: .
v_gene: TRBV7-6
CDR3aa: CASSLGARAGELLF
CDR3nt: TGTGCCAGCAGCTTAGGTGCTAGGGCCGGGGAGCTGCTTTTT

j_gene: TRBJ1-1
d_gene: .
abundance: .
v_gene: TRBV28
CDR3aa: CASILQGLNTEAFF
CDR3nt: TGTGCCAGCATACTACAGGGCTTGAACACTGAAGCTTTCTTT

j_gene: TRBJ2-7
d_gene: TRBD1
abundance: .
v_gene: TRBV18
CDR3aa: CASSPRGQARYEQYF
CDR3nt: TGTGCCAGCTCACCAAGGGGACAGGCCCGTTACGAGCAGTACTTC

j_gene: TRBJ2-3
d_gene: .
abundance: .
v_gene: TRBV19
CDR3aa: CASREAATRLLDTQYF
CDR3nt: TGTGCCAGTCGGGAAGCCGCTACAAGGCTCTTAGATACGCAGTATTTT

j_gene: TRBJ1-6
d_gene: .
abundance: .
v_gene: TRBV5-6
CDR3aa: CASSSLDSSSYNSPLHF
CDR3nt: TGTGCCAGCAGCTCGCTAGACAGTAGCTCCTATAATTCACCCCTCCACTTT

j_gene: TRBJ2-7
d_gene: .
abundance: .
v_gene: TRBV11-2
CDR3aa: CASSGGGRMSSYEQYF
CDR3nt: TGTGCCAGCTCGGGGGGCGGACGTATGAGCTCCTACGAGCAGTACTTC

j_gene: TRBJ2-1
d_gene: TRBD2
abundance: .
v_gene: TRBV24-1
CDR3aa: CATSDSTSGDNEQFF
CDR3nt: TGTGCCACCAGTGACTCAACTAGCGGGGACAATGAGCAGTTCTTC

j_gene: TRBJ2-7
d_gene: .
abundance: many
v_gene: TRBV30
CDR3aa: CAWRVGTFYEQYF
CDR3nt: TGTGCCTGGAGGGTCGGGACATTCTACGAGCAGTACTTC

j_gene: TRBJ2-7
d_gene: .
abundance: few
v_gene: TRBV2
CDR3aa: CASRRRAEWEQYF
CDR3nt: TGTGCCAGCAGACGGCGAGCCGAATGGGAGCAGTACTTC